This entry concerns a single T cell receptor beta chain. The data stem from a study of blood T cell repertoires in COVID-19. Using immunoSEQ multiplex PCR, the repertoire was profiled, and TCRdb retains in-frame clones only, with some absent. The table has some 56,000 clones, 89% seen once. Trimming pared 6 bases from V and 5 bases from J, leaving 13 bases between. CDR1 and CDR2 from the germline V gene are MNHEY and SVGAGI. This CDR3 has 13 amino acids. The V call is TRBV6-5, the J call TRBJ1-2; D gene uncertain. Specimen: peripheral blood. The sequence was collected from a woman between 55 and 75 years old with COVID-19, enrolled during active disease. The DNA of the CDR3 is TGTGCCAGCAGCCTGGCGGCTTTTTATGGCTACACCTTC. Translation gives CASSLAAFYGYTF.